Listed below are T cell receptor beta chains from one sample, sequenced in a study of blood T cell repertoires in COVID-19. Produced via immunoSEQ multiplex PCR; TCRdb's table is partial and in-frame only. Found here are about 150,000 clones, approximately 80% of them singletons; the top ten hold about 12%. The sequencing sample was made of peripheral blood. These receptors were collected from a woman aged 60-75 years with COVID-19, enrolled during active disease. Each CDR3 is given with its conserved first and last residue. Each record gives: J gene, V gene, clone size, D gene, CDR3 DNA, CDR3 protein. A D gene is named only where the DNA matches it firmly. Not all rows give a size; the values are once, few, many and, for expanded clones, a class.

J gene: TRBJ2-7; V gene: TRBV28; clone size: -; D gene: TRBD2; CDR3 DNA: TGTGCCAGCAGTTTAGTCGGACTAGCGGGCTACGAGCAGTACTTC; CDR3 protein: CASSLVGLAGYEQYF
J gene: TRBJ1-1; V gene: TRBV5-1; clone size: few; D gene: -; CDR3 DNA: TGCGCCAGCAGCTTGAGGGGTCAGGATGAAGCTTTCTTT; CDR3 protein: CASSLRGQDEAFF
J gene: TRBJ2-5; V gene: TRBV15; clone size: -; D gene: -; CDR3 DNA: TGTGCCACTAAAGGCCTTCTGGCAGGGGGGTTGGAGACCCAGTACTTC; CDR3 protein: CATKGLLAGGLETQYF
J gene: TRBJ1-6; V gene: TRBV5-1; clone size: -; D gene: -; CDR3 DNA: TGCGCCAGCAGCTTGGACGGACGGACGGGAGGCGATTCACCCCTCCACTTT; CDR3 protein: CASSLDGRTGGDSPLHF
J gene: TRBJ2-3; V gene: TRBV5-8; clone size: once; D gene: TRBD2; CDR3 DNA: TGTGCCAGCAGCCCTAACCGACTAGCGGGAACCACAGATACGCAGTATTTT; CDR3 protein: CASSPNRLAGTTDTQYF
J gene: TRBJ1-5; V gene: TRBV6-5; clone size: few; D gene: -; CDR3 DNA: TGTGCCAGCATGCGGGGGGCTGGACAGCCCCAGCATTTT; CDR3 protein: CASMRGAGQPQHF
J gene: TRBJ1-1; V gene: TRBV6-5; clone size: -; D gene: -; CDR3 DNA: TGTGCCAGCAGGCAGGGTGAAGCTTTCTTT; CDR3 protein: CASRQGEAFF
J gene: TRBJ2-1; V gene: TRBV5-8; clone size: -; D gene: -; CDR3 DNA: TGTGCCAGCAACAGTTGGGCCCGGGTTGAGGGTGAGCAGTTCTTC; CDR3 protein: CASNSWARVEGEQFF
J gene: TRBJ2-2; V gene: TRBV6-4; clone size: once; D gene: -; CDR3 DNA: TGTGCCAGCAGTGACTCTGGCACCTCCGGGGAGCTGTTTTTT; CDR3 protein: CASSDSGTSGELFF
J gene: TRBJ2-3; V gene: TRBV6-6; clone size: -; D gene: TRBD2; CDR3 DNA: TGTGCCAGCAGTTACGGGGGGGTTACAGATACGCAGTATTTT; CDR3 protein: CASSYGGVTDTQYF
J gene: TRBJ1-1; V gene: TRBV3-1/TRBV3-2; clone size: -; D gene: -; CDR3 DNA: TGTGCCAGCAGCCAAGATAGAGGGTATGAAGCTTTCTTT; CDR3 protein: CASSQDRGYEAFF
J gene: TRBJ1-1; V gene: TRBV3-1/TRBV3-2; clone size: once; D gene: -; CDR3 DNA: TGTGCCAGCAGCCAAGACGGGAGGATGAACACTGAAGCTTTCTTT; CDR3 protein: CASSQDGRMNTEAFF
J gene: TRBJ1-5; V gene: TRBV6-1; clone size: -; D gene: -; CDR3 DNA: TGTGCCAGCAGTGAAACAAGTCATAGCAATCAGCCCCAGCATTTT; CDR3 protein: CASSETSHSNQPQHF
J gene: TRBJ1-5; V gene: TRBV7-2; clone size: -; D gene: -; CDR3 DNA: TGTGCCAGCAGCTCACAGGATCATGGCAATCAGCCCCAGCATTTT; CDR3 protein: CASSSQDHGNQPQHF
J gene: TRBJ1-6; V gene: TRBV28; clone size: -; D gene: -; CDR3 DNA: TGTGCCCGCTGGGGGGGGACCCCGGGGGGTTCACCCCTCCACTTT; CDR3 protein: CARWGGTPGGSPLHF
J gene: TRBJ1-6; V gene: TRBV6-5; clone size: -; D gene: -; CDR3 DNA: TGTGCCAGCACGGAGGCAACACCTAATTCACCCCTCCACTTT; CDR3 protein: CASTEATPNSPLHF
J gene: TRBJ2-3; V gene: TRBV2; clone size: -; D gene: -; CDR3 DNA: TGTGCCAGCAGTGACCCACTCCCGAATACGCAGTATTTT; CDR3 protein: CASSDPLPNTQYF
J gene: TRBJ1-2; V gene: TRBV13; clone size: -; D gene: -; CDR3 DNA: TGTGCCAGCAGCGTACAGGGAGGCTACACCTTC; CDR3 protein: CASSVQGGYTF
J gene: TRBJ1-4; V gene: TRBV5-3; clone size: -; D gene: -; CDR3 DNA: TGTGCCAGAAGCCGCGGGGAGGGTAAACTGTTTTTT; CDR3 protein: CARSRGEGKLFF
J gene: TRBJ1-2; V gene: TRBV24-1; clone size: -; D gene: TRBD1; CDR3 DNA: TGTGCCACCAGTGATCCGACAGGGGCGGACTATGGCTACACCTTC; CDR3 protein: CATSDPTGADYGYTF
J gene: TRBJ1-1; V gene: TRBV7-6; clone size: -; D gene: -; CDR3 DNA: TGTGCCAGCAGCTTATCGGGAGGCTTTGGGACTGAAGCTTTCTTT; CDR3 protein: CASSLSGGFGTEAFF
J gene: TRBJ1-6; V gene: TRBV5-4; clone size: once; D gene: -; CDR3 DNA: TGTGCCAGCAGCTTGCAAGGGGTTGGTTCACCCCTCCACTTT; CDR3 protein: CASSLQGVGSPLHF
J gene: TRBJ2-2; V gene: TRBV2; clone size: -; D gene: TRBD1; CDR3 DNA: TGTGCCAGCAGAGAGGGACAGATGAACACCGGGGAGCTGTTTTTT; CDR3 protein: CASREGQMNTGELFF
J gene: TRBJ1-2; V gene: TRBV29-1; clone size: -; D gene: -; CDR3 DNA: TGCAGCGTTGAACCAGATTTCCGGGACACCTATGGCTACACCTTC; CDR3 protein: CSVEPDFRDTYGYTF
J gene: TRBJ1-2; V gene: TRBV7-3; clone size: -; D gene: -; CDR3 DNA: TGTGCCAGCAGCCCCGGGGGGGTCGAGGGCCTTAACTATGGCTACACCTTC; CDR3 protein: CASSPGGVEGLNYGYTF
J gene: TRBJ1-1; V gene: TRBV7-9; clone size: -; D gene: -; CDR3 DNA: TGTGCCAGCAGCTTAACCAGAAAAGCTTTCTTT; CDR3 protein: CASSLTRKAFF
J gene: TRBJ1-4; V gene: TRBV30; clone size: once; D gene: -; CDR3 DNA: TGTGTTTGCCAGACAACTAATGAAAAACTGTTTTTT; CDR3 protein: CVCQTTNEKLFF
J gene: TRBJ2-3; V gene: TRBV27; clone size: -; D gene: -; CDR3 DNA: TGTGCCAGCAGTTACCAGGGGCCGCCCACAGATACGCAGTATTTT; CDR3 protein: CASSYQGPPTDTQYF
J gene: TRBJ2-1; V gene: TRBV16; clone size: -; D gene: TRBD2; CDR3 DNA: TGTGCCAGCAGCCGCAGGCGGGAGGGCCCTAAATACAATGAGCAGTTCTTC; CDR3 protein: CASSRRREGPKYNEQFF
J gene: TRBJ1-3; V gene: TRBV19; clone size: -; D gene: -; CDR3 DNA: TGTGCCAGTAGCTATCTCCAGGGGAACTCTGGAAACACCATATATTTT; CDR3 protein: CASSYLQGNSGNTIYF
J gene: TRBJ2-2; V gene: TRBV29-1; clone size: -; D gene: -; CDR3 DNA: TGCAGCGGGGGGGCTGCGAACACCGGGGAGCTGTTTTTT; CDR3 protein: CSGGAANTGELFF
J gene: TRBJ1-6; V gene: TRBV2; clone size: -; D gene: -; CDR3 DNA: TGTGCCAGCAGTCCAGAGGCTACCTATAATTCACCCCTCCACTTT; CDR3 protein: CASSPEATYNSPLHF